This entry features one T cell receptor beta chain sequence. This specimen belongs to a study of shared clonotypes between healthy human individuals. Every contributor of samples was a Caucasian grown-up residing in Nashville, Tennessee. 200 to 250 ng DNA, 30,000 to 35,000 T cell genomes, went into each sorted-subset replicate PCR. The assay was immunoSEQ multiplex PCR, and TCRdb's table has in-frame clones only and misses some. The sample includes a few hundred thousand clones, just over 65% of them seen just once. The CDR3 has 15 amino acids. CDR1 LGHNA and CDR2 YSLEER come from the germline V gene. The trim removed 2 bases at V and 6 bases at J, leaving 8 bases unmatched.

The origin of this receptor is a man aged 25 to 45 in good health. Sequenced sample: memory CD4+ T cells sorted from blood. The sample's subset: CD45RA-negative fraction. The genes are TRBV4-3 and TRBJ2-7; 9 bases fit TRBD2. Here the CDR3 reads CASSQYAGGPAEQYF. In DNA form, the CDR3 reads TGCGCCAGCAGCCAATACGCGGGAGGGCCGGCCGAGCAGTACTTC.